This TCR beta chain is drawn from a study of cytomegalovirus exposure and HLA in healthy donors. Points from the study as a whole: Sequencing likely caused a cluster of highly shared sequence variants. The classifier was said to identify cytomegalovirus status with high specificity and sensitivity. Researchers reported in a later analysis that a missense DCLRE1C variant was tied to TCR beta V- and J-gene trimming.

Trimming cost V 6 bases and J 4 bases; bases outside gene matches: 7. The CDR3 spans 15 residues. CDR1 and CDR2 (germline): SGHDN, FVKESK. A remark on this clone: As yet, its antigen is unknown.

PCR amplification relied on 60 Vbeta primers (plus 13 Jbeta primers). Sequencing used immunoSEQ multiplex PCR; TCRdb keeps in-frame clones, though not all of them. The sample records about 130,000 clones, around four fifths being singletons. The sequence derives from a woman aged 40 to 49 in good health and CMV-seropositive. This sequence joins TRBV14 and TRBJ2-2; TRBD2 agrees at 8 bases. Sample: PBMCs. As DNA, the CDR3 is TGTGCCAGCAGTCGGGAGGGGGTCAGCACCGGGGAGCTGTTTTTT. Amino acids: CASSREGVSTGELFF.